Here is one T cell receptor beta chain with its context. Its target is unknown. These data come from a study of cytomegalovirus exposure and HLA in healthy donors. Trimming cost V 0 bases and J 4 bases; bases outside gene matches: 15. The CDR3 spans 18 residues. Germline loops: CDR1 MGHRA, CDR2 YSYEKL. 60 Vbeta and 13 Jbeta primers were used in PCR. The repertoire was sequenced with immunoSEQ multiplex PCR; TCRdb's copy has only in-frame clones and lacks some. The sample has 200,000 to 250,000 clones; the top ten hold roughly 0.98%. Notes on the study in general: Within the data, a cluster of highly shared sequence variants was likely a sequencing artifact.

The sequenced sample was PBMCs. The sequence derives from a woman in her 30s in good health and CMV-seropositive. The rearrangement links TRBV4-1 to TRBJ2-7, with 7 bases aligning to TRBD1. CDR3 sequence (DNA): TGCGCCAGCAGCCAAGATGGGAATAGGGGGCGCTTTGTATACGAGCAGTACTTC. Its protein product is CASSQDGNRGRFVYEQYF.